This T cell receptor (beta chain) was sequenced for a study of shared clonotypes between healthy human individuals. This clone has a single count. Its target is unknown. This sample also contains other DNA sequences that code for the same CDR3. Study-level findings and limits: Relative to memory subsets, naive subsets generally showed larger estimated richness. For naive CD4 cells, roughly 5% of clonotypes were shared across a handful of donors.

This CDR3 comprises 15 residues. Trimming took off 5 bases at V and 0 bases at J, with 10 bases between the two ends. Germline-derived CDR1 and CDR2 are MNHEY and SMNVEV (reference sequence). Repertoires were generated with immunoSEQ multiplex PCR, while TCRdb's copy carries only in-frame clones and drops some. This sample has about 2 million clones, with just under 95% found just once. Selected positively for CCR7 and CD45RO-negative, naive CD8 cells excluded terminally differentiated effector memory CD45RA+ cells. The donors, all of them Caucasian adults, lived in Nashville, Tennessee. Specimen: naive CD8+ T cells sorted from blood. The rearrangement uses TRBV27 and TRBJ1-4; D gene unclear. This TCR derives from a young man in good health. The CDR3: CASSPYSATNEKLFF. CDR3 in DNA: TGTGCCAGCAGTCCGTACAGTGCAACTAATGAAAAACTGTTTTTT. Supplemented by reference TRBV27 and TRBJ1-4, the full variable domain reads EAQVTQNPRYLITVTGKKLTVTCSQNMNHEYMSWYRQDPGLGLRQIYYSMNVEVTDKGDVPEGYKVSRKEKRNFPLILESPSPNQTSLYFCASSPYSATNEKLFFGSGTQLSVL.